One and the same sample provided the 21 T cell receptor beta chains below, sequenced in a study of cytomegalovirus exposure and HLA in healthy donors. Vbeta (60) and Jbeta (13) primers were used in the PCR. Using immunoSEQ multiplex PCR, the repertoire was profiled, and TCRdb retains in-frame clones only, with some absent. The sample table includes roughly 200,000 clones. Sequencing was performed on PBMCs. The receptors were sampled from a girl aged 2-10 years in good health and CMV-seropositive.

V and J are TRBV30 and TRBJ1-2; D possibly corresponds to TRBD1 (6 bases). Trimming stripped 0 bases from V and 4 bases from J, with 21 bases between. Germline values: CDR1 GTSNPN, CDR2 SVGIG (reference sequence). The CDR3 is made up of 17 amino acids. CDR3 protein: CAWSVGLLWDTVYGYTF. The DNA for the CDR3 is TGTGCCTGGAGTGTCGGGCTCCTTTGGGACACCGTCTATGGCTACACCTTC.

CDR3 region: CASRSFLGGEGLKEQFF. CDR3 nucleotides: TGTGCCAGCCGTTCCTTCTTGGGCGGGGAAGGGCTCAAGGAGCAGTTCTTC. The genes are TRBV27 and TRBJ2-1; a possible D gene is TRBD2 (6 bases). V lost 8 bases, J lost 10 bases, and 30 bases lay in between. CDR3 size: 17 residues. Per germline, CDR1 MNHEY and CDR2 SMNVEV (reference sequence).

J is TRBJ2-1 and V is TRBV10-3; perhaps TRBD2 as D (5 bases). CDR3 length: 14 amino acids. Germline lookup yields CDR1 ENHRY and CDR2 SYGVKD. Trimming cost V 6 bases and J 2 bases, with 11 bases left between them. The CDR3 bases are TGTGCCATCAGGGGGTGGGAGCCCTACAATGAGCAGTTCTTC. Amino acid sequence: CAIRGWEPYNEQFF.

The CDR3 DNA sequence: TGTGCCAGCAGTTACTCTATTTCCCCCCAAAGCCCCGAGCAGTTCTTC. Residues: CASSYSISPQSPEQFF. The chain is built from TRBV6-5 and TRBJ2-1; D is uncertain. Germline values: CDR1 MNHEY, CDR2 SVGAGI. V lost 0 bases and J lost 10, with 19 bases in between. This CDR3 is built from 16 residues.

V is TRBV27 and J is TRBJ2-3, with D possibly matching TRBD2 (7 bases). The length of the CDR3 is 15 residues. V was pared by 6 bases and J by 0 bases, with 13 bases between. Germline CDR1 MNHEY, CDR2 SMNVEV (reference sequence). In DNA, the CDR3 is TGTGCCAGCAGCAGGGAGGGGGGAAGCACAGATACGCAGTATTTT. Protein sequence: CASSREGGSTDTQYF.

The chain has TRBV19 and TRBJ2-4; 8 bases map to TRBD2. This CDR3 has 16 amino acids. Germline lookup yields CDR1 LNHDA and CDR2 SQIVND (reference sequence). V dropped 5 bases and J dropped 1; count of bases not matched to a gene: 7. The CDR3 is CASSAISGVAKNIQYF. The CDR3 DNA sequence: TGTGCCAGTAGTGCCATTAGCGGGGTCGCCAAAAACATTCAGTACTTC.

V gene TRBV28 combines with J gene TRBJ2-3, with 13 bases lining up with TRBD2. V gave up 1 base and J gave up 4 bases; unmatched junction bases: 5. CDR1 is MDHEN, CDR2 SYDVKM, per germline. The CDR3 runs 17 residues. CDR3 sequence reads: CASSLLGGLAGPDTQYF. The CDR3 DNA follows: TGTGCCAGCAGTTTATTGGGGGGACTAGCGGGACCAGATACGCAGTATTTT.

The chain has TRBV28 and TRBJ1-1, with 8 bases aligning to TRBD1. The CDR3 runs 16 residues. After removal of 1 base from V and 1 base from J, the junction contained 5 bases not matched to a gene. Germline V gene lookup returns CDR1 MDHEN and CDR2 SYDVKM. Here the CDR3 reads CASSLLSDRGNTEAFF. The CDR3 nucleotides read TGTGCCAGCAGTTTATTATCAGACAGGGGGAACACTGAAGCTTTCTTT.

The V gene is TRBV10-2, the J gene TRBJ2-1; possibly TRBD2 for D (6 bases). With 6 bases removed from V and 5 bases from J, the gap between germline ends came to 17 bases. Germline V gene sequence: CDR1 WSHSY, CDR2 SAAADI. The CDR3 totals 15 residues. CDR3 residues: CASSQPGDPNNEQFF. CDR3 sequence (DNA): TGCGCCAGCAGCCAACCGGGGGATCCAAACAATGAGCAGTTCTTC.

This chain connects TRBV28 to TRBJ1-3; D gene unclear. Trimming removed 2 bases at V and 3 bases at J, with 8 bases between. The CDR3 covers 14 residues. Germline CDR1 and CDR2: MDHEN and SYDVKM. The chain's CDR3 is CASSLARDGNTIYF. In DNA, the CDR3 is TGTGCCAGCAGTTTAGCGCGGGATGGAAACACCATATATTTT.

The chain has TRBV29-1 and TRBJ2-2; possibly TRBD1 for D (6 bases). Germline assignment: CDR1 SQVTM and CDR2 ANQGSEA. The ends were cut back, 3 bases at V and 6 bases at J, with 11 bases in the middle. The CDR3 extends over 13 amino acids. DNA of the CDR3: TGCAGCGTTGAGGGGGCTCGGGCCGGGGAGCTGTTTTTT. Residues: CSVEGARAGELFF.

The V and J genes are TRBV7-2 and TRBJ2-1; 10 bases align to TRBD1. Trimming removed 5 bases from V and 9 bases from J; junction bases left unmatched: 10. The CDR3 contains 15 residues. The germline gives CDR1 SGHTA, CDR2 FQGNSA. The CDR3 here is CASSTGTGAPGEQFF. CDR3 nucleotide sequence: TGTGCCAGCAGCACCGGGACAGGGGCCCCTGGTGAGCAGTTCTTC.

The rearrangement joins TRBV30 to TRBJ1-1, with a possible D match to TRBD1 (5 bases). CDR3 size: 12 residues. The germline gives CDR1 GTSNPN, CDR2 SVGIG (reference sequence). The germline V and J ends were trimmed by 8 bases and 0 bases, with 10 bases remaining between them. The CDR3 protein is CAAGRLNTEAFF. Written as DNA, the CDR3 is TGTGCCGCGGGACGGCTGAACACTGAAGCTTTCTTT.

The chain is built from TRBV6-5 and TRBJ2-7, with D perhaps matching TRBD1 (6 bases). V lost 2 bases and J 0 bases, leaving 11 bases between the germline ends. The CDR3 is made up of 15 amino acids. In germline, CDR1 is MNHEY, CDR2 SVGAGI. The CDR3 spells CASSYRQEGSYEQYF. The CDR3 nucleotides read TGTGCCAGCAGTTACCGACAGGAAGGCTCCTACGAGCAGTACTTC.

CDR3 residues: CASSLSSGGEKLFF. The CDR3 bases are TGTGCCAGCAGCTTGTCCAGTGGAGGTGAAAAACTGTTTTTT. The chain is built from TRBV5-6 and TRBJ1-4; D not resolved. V was trimmed by 1 base and J by 7 bases, leaving 11 bases between them. Per germline, CDR1 SGHDT and CDR2 YYEEEE. The CDR3 has 14 amino acids.

This chain joins TRBV27 and TRBJ2-5; 7 bases align to TRBD2. Per the germline V gene, CDR1 is MNHEY and CDR2 is SMNVEV (reference sequence). J gave up 10 bases and V 4 bases, and 15 bases lay outside the gene matches. The CDR3 extends over 15 amino acids. The DNA of the CDR3 is TGTGCCAGCAGTTCCCGGGGAGGGACGAGGGCGGACCAGTACTTC. It codes for CASSSRGGTRADQYF.

The chain combines TRBV10-3 with TRBJ1-1; D gene unclear. The V gene lost 2 bases and the J gene lost 11 bases, with 12 bases spanning the gap. The CDR3 is made up of 12 amino acids. Germline lookup yields CDR1 ENHRY and CDR2 SYGVKD. The CDR3 sequence is CAISEREGGAFF. The CDR3 coding sequence is TGTGCCATCAGTGAGAGGGAGGGAGGCGCTTTCTTT.

The V and J genes are TRBV7-9 and TRBJ2-1; D is unresolved. Looked up from germline, CDR1 is SEHNR and CDR2 is FQNEAQ (reference sequence). The CDR3 sequence is 16 residues long. The germline V and J ends were trimmed by 5 bases and 0 bases, with 14 bases remaining between them. DNA for the CDR3: TGTGCCAGCAGCCAACCCCGTGGCGGCTCCTACAATGAGCAGTTCTTC. Protein product: CASSQPRGGSYNEQFF.

This chain uses TRBV5-4 with TRBJ1-1, with a tentative D call TRBD1 (6 bases). Trimming left V 7 bases short and J 10 bases short, with 23 bases between. The CDR3 runs to 14 residues. Germline CDR1 reads SGHNT; CDR2 reads YYREEE (reference sequence). In nucleotides, the CDR3 is TGTGCCAGCGGATTTCGGGGAGGGGGGGTAGCAGCTTTCTTT. Its translation: CASGFRGGGVAAFF.

The chain employs TRBV2 and TRBJ1-6, with 9 bases fitting TRBD1. CDR3 length: 13 amino acids. Looked up from germline, CDR1 is SNHLY and CDR2 is FYNNEI. Trimming at V came to 9 bases and at J to 9 bases, leaving 6 bases not matched to a gene. The CDR3 reads CARTGTGSSPLHF. In DNA form, the CDR3 reads TGTGCCAGGACGGGGACAGGGAGTTCACCCCTCCACTTT.

V is TRBV28 and J is TRBJ2-1, with a tentative D call TRBD1 (6 bases). The CDR3 has 17 amino acids. V lost 0 bases to trimming and J lost 0 bases, with 12 bases between them. Germline V gene lookup returns CDR1 MDHEN and CDR2 SYDVKM. The CDR3 region has the DNA TGTGCCAGCAGTTTATGGGGACACCAAAGCTCCTACAATGAGCAGTTCTTC. Translating gives CASSLWGHQSSYNEQFF.